Listed below are T cell receptor beta chains from one sample, sequenced in a study of patients and donors after allogeneic stem cell transplantation. TCRdb itself ran the RT-PCR reads through MiXCR, one entry per CDR3 protein. The table lists 390,000 or so distinct CDR3 sequences, roughly 17% of them singletons. Sample: blood, either unsorted or a sorted T cell fraction (not recorded which). These receptors were obtained from a human donor who was either an allogeneic HSCT recipient or a stem cell or donor lymphocyte infusion donor (not recorded which). It is not recorded whose cells these are; they may come from a transplant donor. Each CDR3 is given without its conserved first and last residue.

J gene | V gene | CDR3 protein
TRBJ2-3 | TRBV5-5 | ASSLGGTRNTDTQY
TRBJ2-7 | TRBV4-1 | ASSHLQGLGHEQY
TRBJ1-2 | TRBV4-2 | ASSQDQQAHYGYT
TRBJ2-2 | TRBV4-1 | ASSQDLRGANTGELF
TRBJ1-5 | TRBV4-3 | ASSQVFGQGNQPQH
TRBJ1-4 | TRBV5-5 | ASSSRQEKLF
TRBJ2-2 | TRBV4-2 | ASSQEGQKNTGELF
TRBJ2-7 | TRBV5-5 | ASSFSGTSFYEQY
TRBJ2-7 | TRBV20-1 | SARDQGLSYEQY
TRBJ2-7 | TRBV29-1 | SVAGDLAASRPIYEQY
TRBJ1-2 | TRBV24-1 | ATSDSDGTGGYT
TRBJ2-1 | TRBV4-2 | ASSPLASGAGDNEQF
TRBJ2-2 | TRBV4-2 | ASSQLTGTSGTSGVTGELF
TRBJ2-2 | TRBV27 | ASGWIFANTGELF
TRBJ2-1 | TRBV7-6 | ASSAWVPSYNEQF
TRBJ2-1 | TRBV4-1 | ASSQGGVREQF
TRBJ2-2 | TRBV18 | ASSPVTGLNTGELF
TRBJ2-1 | TRBV12-3/TRBV12-4 | ASSLMGGKGEQF
TRBJ1-4 | TRBV6-1 | ASSRGGTNEKLF
TRBJ2-1 | TRBV5-1 | ASSLEGTGGSEQF
TRBJ2-7 | TRBV18 | ASSPDNSYEQY
TRBJ2-7 | TRBV4-3 | ASSHYRDRSYEQY
TRBJ2-5 | TRBV20-1 | SSGPGGFRETQY
TRBJ1-6 | TRBV29-1 | SVQTGGKSSPLH